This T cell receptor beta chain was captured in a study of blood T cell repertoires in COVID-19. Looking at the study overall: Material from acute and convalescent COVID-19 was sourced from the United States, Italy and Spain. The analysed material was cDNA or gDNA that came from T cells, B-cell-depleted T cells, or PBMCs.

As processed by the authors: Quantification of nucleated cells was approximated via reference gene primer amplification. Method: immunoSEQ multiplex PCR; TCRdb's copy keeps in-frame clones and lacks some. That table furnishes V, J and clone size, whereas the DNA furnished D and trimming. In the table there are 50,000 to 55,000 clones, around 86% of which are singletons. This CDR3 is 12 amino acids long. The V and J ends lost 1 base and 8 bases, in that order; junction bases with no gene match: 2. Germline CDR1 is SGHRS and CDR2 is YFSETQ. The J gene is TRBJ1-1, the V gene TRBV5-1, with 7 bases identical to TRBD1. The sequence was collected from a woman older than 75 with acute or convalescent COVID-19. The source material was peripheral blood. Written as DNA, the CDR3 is TGCGCCAGCAGCTTGAGACAGGGAGAAGCTTTCTTT. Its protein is CASSLRQGEAFF. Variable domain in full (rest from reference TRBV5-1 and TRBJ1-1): KAGVTQTPRYLIKTRGQQVTLSCSPISGHRSVSWYQQTPGQGLQFLFEYFSETQRNKGNFPGRFSGRQFSNSRSEMNVSTLELGDSALYLCASSLRQGEAFFGQGTRLTVV.